This passage covers 11 T cell receptor beta chains from one sample sequenced in a study of human CD4 T cells and Enterobacteriaceae. Memory CD4+ T cells were sorted as all CD4+ cells except CD45RA+CCR7+CD95- naive cells, over 95% pure. The method was immunoSEQ multiplex PCR; TCRdb's version includes in-frame clones alone and lacks a portion of them. The data hold some 26,000 clones, with roughly 80% observed a single time. Material: memory CD4+ T cells from blood. The receptors originated from a human donor in good health.

The chain couples TRBV18 to TRBJ2-7; TRBD1 agrees at 9 bases. Germline V gives CDR1 KGHSH, CDR2 LQKENI. V was clipped by 5 bases and J by 2 bases; unmatched bases: 7. The CDR3 covers 15 residues. CDR3 residues: CASSFRQGGTYEQYF. The CDR3 nucleotides are TGTGCCAGCTCATTCAGACAGGGGGGTACCTACGAGCAGTACTTC.

V gene TRBV5-4 combines with J gene TRBJ2-7; 7 positions agree with TRBD1. V shed 3 bases and J 2 bases; nucleotides not matched to a gene: 8. There are 15 residues in the CDR3. Germline lookup yields CDR1 SGHNT and CDR2 YYREEE (reference sequence). The DNA for the CDR3 is TGTGCCAGCAGCTCTGACAGGGTGGGTGCCTACGAGCAGTACTTC. Its protein product is CASSSDRVGAYEQYF. Full variable domain (rest looked up from reference TRBV5-4 and TRBJ2-7): ETGVTQSPTHLIKTRGQQVTLRCSSQSGHNTVSWYQQALGQGPQFIFQYYREEENGRGNFPPRFSGLQFPNYSSELNVNALELDDSALYLCASSSDRVGAYEQYFGPGTRLTVT.

This clone was picked up a small number of times. The gene calls are TRBV19 and TRBJ1-2; D remains unclear. The CDR3 is 14 residues long. The V gene lost 7 bases and the J gene lost 4 bases, with 16 bases spanning the gap. From germline, CDR1 is LNHDA and CDR2 SQIVND (reference sequence). In DNA, the CDR3 is TGTGCCAGTACTACCCGCGGCCTTTTCTATGGCTACACCTTC. As protein: CASTTRGLFYGYTF.

J is TRBJ1-1 and V is TRBV7-8; the match to TRBD1 covers 11 bases. J was trimmed by 4 bases and V by 5 bases; bases with no gene match: 6. The CDR3 has 15 amino acids. Per the germline V gene, CDR1 is SGHVS and CDR2 is FQNEAQ. The CDR3 nucleotides read TGTGCCAGCAGCAGGCAAGGGACAGGGGGCACTGAAGCTTTCTTT. Translating it yields CASSRQGTGGTEAFF.

By sample fraction, this clone is medium-sized. V gene TRBV7-3 combines with J gene TRBJ2-7; the match to TRBD2 covers 12 bases. Germline V gene data show CDR1 as SGHTA and CDR2 as FQGTGA. V shed 2 bases, J shed 6 bases, and the junction held 8 bases outside the gene matches. This CDR3 region has 16 residues. The CDR3 DNA is TGTGCCAGCAGCTTAGAGTGGACTAGCGGGACTCGCGAGCAGTACTTC. Protein: CASSLEWTSGTREQYF.

The V call is TRBV4-1, the J call TRBJ2-7, with TRBD2 identical over 10 bases. The germline gives CDR1 MGHRA, CDR2 YSYEKL. The CDR3 runs 19 residues. V trimming: 0 bases; J trimming: 0 bases; junction bases outside the gene matches: 11. The CDR3 loop is CASSQDPLAGVGGSYEQYF. Written as DNA, the CDR3 is TGCGCCAGCAGCCAAGATCCCCTAGCGGGAGTGGGAGGCTCCTACGAGCAGTACTTC.

The rearrangement links TRBV6-1 to TRBJ2-7; no definite D call. Germline V gene sequence: CDR1 MNHNS, CDR2 SASEGT. V was pared by 5 bases and J by 4 bases, with 9 bases between. This CDR3 is built from 12 residues. This chain's CDR3 is CASSHSQYEQYF. CDR3 coding DNA: TGTGCCAGCAGTCATTCCCAATACGAGCAGTACTTC.

The V gene is TRBV4-2, the J gene TRBJ2-3; D ambiguous. The CDR3 has 13 amino acids. CDR1 and CDR2 (germline): LGHNA, YNFKEQ. With 1 base removed from V and 4 bases from J, the gap between germline ends came to 6 bases. The CDR3 region is CASSQGPPDTQYF. In DNA form, the CDR3 reads TGTGCCAGCAGCCAAGGTCCGCCAGATACGCAGTATTTT.

The rearrangement joins TRBV10-3 to TRBJ2-3; TRBD2 matches at 8 bases. V gave up 4 bases and J gave up 2 bases; unmatched junction bases: 8. This CDR3 contains 16 residues. CDR1 is ENHRY, CDR2 SYGVKD, per germline. In nucleotides, the CDR3 is TGTGCCATCAGTGGAAGTGGCGGGGGGCTCACAGATACGCAGTATTTT. It codes for CAISGSGGGLTDTQYF.

The rearrangement uses TRBV5-1 and TRBJ2-1; D possibly matches TRBD1 or TRBD2 (5 bases each). V was cut by 3 bases and J by 10 bases, with 11 bases left in between. The length of the CDR3 is 12 residues. The germline CDR1 and CDR2 sequences are SGHRS and YFSETQ. This CDR3 reads CASSSKGTEQFF. The CDR3 bases are TGCGCCAGCAGCTCAAAAGGGACGGAGCAGTTCTTC.

This clone was counted once. The chain links TRBV5-1 to TRBJ1-3; D remains unclear. From germline, CDR1 is SGHRS and CDR2 YFSETQ. Deletions cut 5 bases from V and 6 bases from J, with 15 bases between. The CDR3 length is 14 residues. Here the CDR3 DNA reads TGCGCCAGCAGATACGGGATTACTGAAAACACCATATATTTT. Its translation: CASRYGITENTIYF.